This TCR beta chain was documented in a study of T cells in women clearing cervical HPV infection. Points from the study as a whole: TRBV6-7 abundance was lower in cases than controls (about 0.099% versus 0.16%).

Sequencing was performed with immunoSEQ multiplex PCR; in TCRdb, only in-frame clones are kept and a portion is missing. This sample's clone table lists approximately 25,000 clones. Frequency places this clone as medium-sized (0.01 to 0.1%). The antigen is not known. The CDR3 end lies 3 residues beyond the end of the read and is filled in from the germline J gene. This CDR3 has 15 residues. CDR1 is KGHSH and CDR2 is LQKENI in the germline V gene. V lost 0 bases to trimming and J lost 3 bases, with 10 bases between them. The rearrangement uses TRBV18 and TRBJ2-3, with D perhaps TRBD2 (5 bases). The origin of this receptor is a woman aged 18 to 75 with a cervical HPV16 infection that either progressed to CIN3+ or cleared (not recorded which). Source material: blood buffy coat. Incomplete CDR3 DNA: TGTGCCAGCTCACCACCTGGAATAGCGACAGATACG. Amino acid sequence: CASSPPGIATDT. The entire CDR3 protein reads CASSPPGIATDTQYF.